This paragraph covers one TCR beta chain sequence. Its antigen is not known. Trimming left V 0 bases short and J 8 bases short, with 7 bases between. Per germline, CDR1 SEHNR and CDR2 FQNEAQ (reference sequence). The CDR3 totals 12 residues. Generated by immunoSEQ multiplex PCR, the TCRdb table keeps only in-frame clones and is missing some. There are 110,000 to 150,000 clones in the sample; 88% occur only once, and approximately 3% lies in the top ten. This entry belongs to a study of T cell responses to AZD1222 COVID-19 vaccine. Findings of the study overall: Distributed over spike, vaccine-associated CD4 TCRs predominated at 160-218 and 743-854. The peak T cell response came first, and repertoires were sampled only after it.

Second-dose intervals near 4 or 12 weeks were combined. The chain has TRBV7-9 and TRBJ1-2, with D possibly matching TRBD1 (6 bases). The receptor was derived from an adult who received the AZD1222 COVID-19 vaccine. The specimen comprised peripheral blood, sampled 28 days after the second AZD1222 dose. The CDR3 nucleotides are TGTGCCAGCAGCTTAGCCGACAGGGGCTACACCTTC. This translates into CASSLADRGYTF.